Presented here are 19 T cell receptor beta chains from one specimen sequenced in a study of T cell responses to AZD1222 COVID-19 vaccine. Sequenced by immunoSEQ multiplex PCR; TCRdb stores in-frame clones only, minus some. The repertoire holds under 150,000 clones, with roughly 92% as singletons. The specimen was peripheral blood, collected on day 0 of AZD1222 vaccination. The source of these receptors is an adult in good health.

The chain combines TRBV11-2 with TRBJ2-2, with a weak D call TRBD1 (5 bases). V lost 2 bases and J 7 bases, leaving 14 bases between the germline ends. Germline assignment: CDR1 SGHAT and CDR2 FQNNGV. The CDR3 covers 15 residues. The CDR3 DNA reads TGTGCCAGCAGCTTAAGGGGCCGGCTCAGCGGGGAGCTGTTTTTT. Its protein product is CASSLRGRLSGELFF.

The rearrangement links TRBV11-2 to TRBJ2-1; D is ambiguous. Germline V gene lookup returns CDR1 SGHAT and CDR2 FQNNGV. V gave up 1 base and J gave up 6 bases, with 7 bases separating them. CDR3 length: 13 amino acids. CDR3 region: CASSLGLANEQFF. In nucleotides, the CDR3 is TGTGCCAGCAGCTTAGGCTTGGCCAATGAGCAGTTCTTC.

The V call is TRBV21-1, the J call TRBJ2-5; the table assigns TRBD2, which was not confirmed against the DNA. TRBV21-1 corresponds to a pseudogene. The CDR3 is 15 amino acids. The DNA for the CDR3 is TGTGCCAGCATCAATGGTACTGGAGGGCCTCAGACCCAGTACTTC. Encoded protein: CASINGTGGPQTQYF.

The chain links TRBV20-1 to TRBJ2-2, with TRBD1 as a possible D gene (6 bases). The germline V gene encodes CDR1 DFQATT and CDR2 SNEGSKA (reference sequence). CDR3 size: 14 residues. V was clipped by 3 bases and J by 7 bases, with 15 bases between them. The CDR3 spells CSASLGDTYGELFF. The DNA of the CDR3 is TGCAGTGCTAGTCTAGGGGACACTTACGGGGAGCTGTTTTTT.

CDR3 sequence (DNA): TGTGCCAGCAGCTTGGGTCGGGGGGCCCTCACAGATACGCAGTATTTT. This sequence encodes CASSLGRGALTDTQYF. The chain is built from TRBV5-4 and TRBJ2-3, with a possible D match to TRBD2 (7 bases). Germline V gene sequence: CDR1 SGHNT, CDR2 YYREEE (reference sequence). The CDR3 has 16 residues. The V end was cut by 0 bases, the J end by 2 bases, with 13 bases between.

The CDR3 DNA reads as TGTGCCAGCAGCCAGGGGGGGGCGCTCCACACCATATATTTT. This encodes CASSQGGALHTIYF. The chain has TRBV7-6 and TRBJ1-3, with 7 bases aligning to TRBD1. The CDR3 runs to 14 residues. Germline V gene sequence: CDR1 SGHVS, CDR2 FNYEAQ. Losses at the gene ends were 5 bases for V and 8 bases for J; bases not matched to a gene: 9. The whole variable domain, filled in from reference TRBV7-6 and TRBJ1-3, reads GAGVSQSPRYKVTKRGQDVALRCDPISGHVSLYWYRQALGQGPEFLTYFNYEAQQDKSGLPNDRFSAERPEGSISTLTIQRTEQRDSAMYRCASSQGGALHTIYFGEGSWLTVV.

V is TRBV18 and J is TRBJ1-2; D remains ambiguous. The CDR3 consists of 14 residues. Germline V gives CDR1 KGHSH, CDR2 LQKENI. The V end was cut by 3 bases, the J end by 2 bases, with 10 bases between. In DNA, the CDR3 is TGTGCCAGCTCACCCACGGCCCAAAACTATGGCTACACCTTC. This sequence encodes CASSPTAQNYGYTF.

The rearrangement links TRBV28 to TRBJ1-2, with 11 positions matching TRBD1. Trimming cost V 5 bases and J 3 bases; bases outside gene matches: 5. This CDR3 is 15 amino acids long. CDR1 is MDHEN, CDR2 SYDVKM, per germline. Here the CDR3 DNA reads TGTGCCAGCAGTCCGGACAGGGGGCCCGACTATGGCTACACCTTC. Protein sequence: CASSPDRGPDYGYTF.

The V call is TRBV4-1, the J call TRBJ1-4, with D unresolved. V was clipped by 3 bases and J by 2 bases, with 13 bases between them. This CDR3 spans 16 amino acids. The germline CDR1 and CDR2 sequences are MGHRA and YSYEKL. This CDR3 reads CASSQEAGRTNEKLFF. For the CDR3, the DNA is TGCGCCAGCAGCCAGGAAGCGGGGAGGACTAATGAAAAACTGTTTTTT.

This chain joins TRBV6-4 and TRBJ1-2, with no clear D. CDR3 length: 13 amino acids. Trimming removed 5 bases at V and 4 bases at J, with 11 bases between. Germline CDR1 reads MRHNA; CDR2 reads SNTAGT. Here the CDR3 DNA reads TGTGCCAGCAGTCAGACCGGGATCTATGGCTACACCTTC. It codes for CASSQTGIYGYTF.

The genes are TRBV19 and TRBJ1-2; 7 bases line up with TRBD1. Germline-derived CDR1 and CDR2 are LNHDA and SQIVND (reference sequence). With V trimmed by 6 bases and J by 1 base, 8 bases remained unmatched. The CDR3 is 15 residues long. The CDR3 is CASSLLQGINYGYTF. As DNA, the CDR3 is TGTGCCAGTAGCCTTTTACAGGGGATTAACTATGGCTACACCTTC.

The chain combines TRBV18 with TRBJ1-1, with D possibly being TRBD1 (6 bases). V lost 2 bases and J 1 base, leaving 8 bases between the germline ends. Germline V CDR1 and CDR2: KGHSH, LQKENI. The CDR3 is 14 residues long. In DNA form, the CDR3 reads TGTGCCAGCTCACCAAGGGGGGAGAACACTGAAGCTTTCTTT. This sequence encodes CASSPRGENTEAFF.

This clone was observed a few times. This chain connects TRBV6-4 to TRBJ2-3; 7 bases match TRBD2. J was trimmed by 4 bases and V by 4 bases; bases with no gene match: 2. This CDR3 spans 13 amino acids. The germline V gene has CDR1 MRHNA and CDR2 SNTAGT. The CDR3 sequence is CASSGEGSDTQYF. DNA for the CDR3: TGTGCCAGCAGTGGGGAGGGATCAGATACGCAGTATTTT.

The chain couples TRBV6-5 to TRBJ1-4; 7 bases align to TRBD1. The germline CDR1 and CDR2 sequences are MNHEY and SVGAGI. This CDR3 contains 14 residues. J was trimmed by 5 bases and V by 7 bases; bases with no gene match: 7. The CDR3: CASTLDRINEKLFF. The DNA of the CDR3 is TGTGCCAGCACCTTGGACAGGATAAATGAAAAACTGTTTTTT.

The chain employs TRBV2 and TRBJ2-7; no reliable D call. This CDR3 is 14 amino acids long. Germline-derived CDR1 and CDR2 are SNHLY and FYNNEI. The V and J ends lost 8 bases and 6 bases respectively, with 20 bases between them. The CDR3 bases are TGTGCCAGCGGACCCCGAAATTCAAGGATCGAGCAGTACTTC. Translating it yields CASGPRNSRIEQYF.

The rearrangement links TRBV28 to TRBJ1-1, with TRBD1 matching over 7 bases. Germline V gives CDR1 MDHEN, CDR2 SYDVKM. Trimming removed 5 bases from V and 1 base from J; junction bases left unmatched: 7. This CDR3 has 15 amino acids. Written as DNA, the CDR3 is TGTGCCAGCAGTGCTACAGGGGTTGCGAACACTGAAGCTTTCTTT. It translates to CASSATGVANTEAFF.

The chain links TRBV29-1 to TRBJ2-3; the D is unclear. Germline V gene data show CDR1 as SQVTM and CDR2 as ANQGSEA. V lost 3 bases and J lost 6, with 10 bases in between. The CDR3 spans 12 residues. CDR3 residues: CSVDPSRDTQYF. CDR3 DNA sequence: TGCAGCGTTGACCCATCTAGGGATACGCAGTATTTT.

This clone has just one count. This chain joins TRBV7-2 and TRBJ2-6; TRBD1 might be the D (6 bases). The germline V gene has CDR1 SGHTA and CDR2 FQGNSA. The CDR3 length is 16 residues. Trimming stripped 5 bases from V and 10 bases from J, with 21 bases between. This CDR3 is CASSPSRQAYLNVLTF. The DNA of the CDR3 is TGTGCCAGCAGCCCGAGTCGACAGGCCTACCTAAACGTCCTGACTTTC. Full variable domain (rest looked up from reference TRBV7-2 and TRBJ2-6): GAGVSQSPSNKVTEKGKDVELRCDPISGHTALYWYRQSLGQGLEFLIYFQGNSAPDKSGLPSDRFSAERTGGSVSTLTIQRTQQEDSAVYLCASSPSRQAYLNVLTFGAGSRLTVL.

CDR3 sequence (DNA): TGTGCCACCAGTGATGTGGACTTCCCTAATGAGCAGTTCTTC. Protein sequence: CATSDVDFPNEQFF. This chain joins TRBV24-1 and TRBJ2-1, with D possibly matching TRBD2 (5 bases). Trimming shortened V by 3 bases and J by 7 bases, and 12 bases separated the two germline ends. Germline CDR1 reads KGHDR; CDR2 reads SFDVKD. The CDR3 extends over 14 amino acids.